Presented here are 3 T cell receptor beta chains from one specimen sequenced in a study of cytomegalovirus exposure and HLA in healthy donors. In the PCR, 60 Vbeta and 13 Jbeta primers were used. TCRdb keeps only in-frame clones here, not all; method: immunoSEQ multiplex PCR. The sample consists of about 160,000 clones, 65% to 85% of them appearing once. The sequencing input was PBMCs. These receptors were taken from a man over 45 in good health and CMV-seropositive.

This chain connects TRBV20-1 to TRBJ2-7, with a tentative D call TRBD2 (6 bases). V was trimmed by 3 bases and J by 4 bases, leaving 7 bases between them. This CDR3 is 11 amino acids long. Germline CDR1 DFQATT, CDR2 SNEGSKA (reference sequence). The CDR3 loop is CSARAGYEQYF. In DNA, the CDR3 is TGCAGTGCTAGGGCGGGGTACGAGCAGTACTTC.

V gene TRBV6-6 combines with J gene TRBJ2-7, with D perhaps TRBD2 (5 bases). The CDR3 consists of 13 residues. V lost 5 bases and J 1 base, leaving 9 bases between the germline ends. Germline V lookup: CDR1 MNHNY, CDR2 SVGAGI (reference sequence). CDR3 sequence: CASSEGLSYEQYF. CDR3 in DNA: TGTGCCAGCAGTGAGGGTCTGTCCTACGAGCAGTACTTC.

On this clone itself: One junction end disagrees with the germline gene, perhaps due to a read error. V usage is TRBV5-1 and J usage is TRBJ2-7, with a tentative D call TRBD2 (6 bases). Germline V lookup: CDR1 SGHRS, CDR2 YFSETQ. The CDR3 totals 15 residues. CDR3 sequence reads: CASSDGTLAAYAQYF. The CDR3 DNA follows: TGCGCCAGCAGCGACGGGACTCTTGCCGCCTACGCGCAGTACTTC.